The TCR beta chain described here comes from a study of blood T cell repertoires in COVID-19. The wider study: T cells, B-cell-depleted T cells, or PBMCs provided the cDNA or gDNA that served as material.

Original methodology: From reference gene primer amplification, estimates of nucleated cell counts were derived. Profiling relied on immunoSEQ multiplex PCR, and the TCRdb table lists in-frame clones only, not all of them. V, J and clone size are taken as reported in that table, and D and trimming were inferred from the DNA itself. The top ten hold more than 0.95% of the sample, which has about 210,000 clones, about 91% seen once. CDR1 and CDR2 (germline): SEHNR, FQNEAQ (reference sequence). V was pared by 4 bases and J by 3 bases, with 12 bases between. The CDR3 covers 14 residues. The receptor was derived from a man in his thirties or forties with acute or convalescent COVID-19. The chain has TRBV7-9 and TRBJ1-2; the D gene is possibly TRBD1 (5 bases). Sequencing was performed on peripheral blood. The chain's CDR3 is CASSSGRGDYGYTF. CDR3 coding DNA: TGTGCCAGCAGCTCAGGGCGGGGTGACTATGGCTACACCTTC.